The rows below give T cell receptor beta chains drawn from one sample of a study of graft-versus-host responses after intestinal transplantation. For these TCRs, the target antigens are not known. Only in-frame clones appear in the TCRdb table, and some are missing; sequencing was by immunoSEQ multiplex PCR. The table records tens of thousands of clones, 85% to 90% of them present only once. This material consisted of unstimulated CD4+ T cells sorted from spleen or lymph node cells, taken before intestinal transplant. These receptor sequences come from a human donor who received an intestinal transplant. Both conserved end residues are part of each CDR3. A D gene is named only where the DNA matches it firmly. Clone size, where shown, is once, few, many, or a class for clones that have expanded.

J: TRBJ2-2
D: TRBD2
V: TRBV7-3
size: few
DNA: TGTGCCAGCAGCTTACTAGCGGGAGCCGGGGAGCTGTTTTTT
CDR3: CASSLLAGAGELFF

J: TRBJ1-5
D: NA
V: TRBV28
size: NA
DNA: TGTGCCACCAGAGTGAGCAAAGAGCCCCAGCATTTT
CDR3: CATRVSKEPQHF

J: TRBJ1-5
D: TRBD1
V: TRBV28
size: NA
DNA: TGTGCCAGCAGCACCCCGAGGACAGGACTTAGCAATCAGCCCCAGCATTTT
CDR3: CASSTPRTGLSNQPQHF

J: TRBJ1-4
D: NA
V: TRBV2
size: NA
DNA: TGTGCCAGCAGGACAACAACTAATGAAAAACTGTTTTTT
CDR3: CASRTTTNEKLFF

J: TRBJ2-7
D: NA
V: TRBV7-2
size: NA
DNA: TGTGCCAGCAGCTTAACAACCTACGAGCAGTACTTC
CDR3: CASSLTTYEQYF

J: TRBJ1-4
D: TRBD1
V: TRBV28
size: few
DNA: TGTGCCAGCAGTCTTCCTAGGGGGCGAACTAATGAAAAACTGTTTTTT
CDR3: CASSLPRGRTNEKLFF

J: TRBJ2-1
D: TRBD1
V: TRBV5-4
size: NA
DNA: TGTGCCAGCAGCTTGAGGGACAGGGCTTACAATGAGCAGTTCTTC
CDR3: CASSLRDRAYNEQFF

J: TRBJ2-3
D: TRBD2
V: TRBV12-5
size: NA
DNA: TGTGCTAGTGGTGACGGGCTAGCGGCAGATACGCAGTATTTT
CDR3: CASGDGLAADTQYF

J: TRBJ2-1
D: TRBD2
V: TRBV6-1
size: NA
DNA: TGTGCCAGCAGTGAAGATCTAGGGACTAGCGCCGATGAGCAGTTCTTC
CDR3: CASSEDLGTSADEQFF

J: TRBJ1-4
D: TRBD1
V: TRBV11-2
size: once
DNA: TGTGCCAGCAGCTTTACAGGGGGAGACGAAAAACTGTTTTTT
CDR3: CASSFTGGDEKLFF

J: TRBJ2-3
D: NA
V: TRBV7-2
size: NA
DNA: TGTGCCAGCAGTCCACAGGGAGGGACAGATACGCAGTATTTT
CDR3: CASSPQGGTDTQYF

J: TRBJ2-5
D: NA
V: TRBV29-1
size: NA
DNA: TGCAGCGTTGGACAGGTTCAAGAGACCCAGTACTTC
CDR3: CSVGQVQETQYF

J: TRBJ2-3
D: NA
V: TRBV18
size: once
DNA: TGTGCCAGCTCACCACGAGGGTACACAGATACGCAGTATTTT
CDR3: CASSPRGYTDTQYF

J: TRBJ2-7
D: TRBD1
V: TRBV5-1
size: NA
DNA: TGCGCCAGCAGCTCCCGGACAGGGGAGGACGAGCAGTACTTC
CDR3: CASSSRTGEDEQYF

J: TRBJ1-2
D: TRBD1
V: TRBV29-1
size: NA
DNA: TGCAGCGTTGGGACAGGGGGCAACTATGGCTACACCTTC
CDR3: CSVGTGGNYGYTF

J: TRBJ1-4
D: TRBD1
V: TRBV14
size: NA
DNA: TGTGCCAGCAGCCCTGCAGGGGGCACGGGAAAACTGTTTTTT
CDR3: CASSPAGGTGKLFF

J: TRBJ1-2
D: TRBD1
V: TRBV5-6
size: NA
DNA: TGTGCCAGCAGCCCACCAGGGGGGCATGGCTACACCTTC
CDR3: CASSPPGGHGYTF

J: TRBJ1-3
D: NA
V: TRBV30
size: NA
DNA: TGTGCCTGTGACTGGAGCTCTGGAAACACCATATATTTT
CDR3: CACDWSSGNTIYF

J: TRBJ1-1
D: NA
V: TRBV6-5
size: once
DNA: TGTGCCAGCAGTTACGGCGACAGGAAGCACACTGAAGCTTTCTTT
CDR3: CASSYGDRKHTEAFF

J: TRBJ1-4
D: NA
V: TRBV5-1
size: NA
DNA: TGCGCCAGCAGCTTGGGAGCGGCGGGGCGTAATGAAAAACTGTTTTTT
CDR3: CASSLGAAGRNEKLFF

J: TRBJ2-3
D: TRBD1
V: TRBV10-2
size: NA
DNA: TGCGCCAGCCTTGATGGACAGGGGGCCACAGATACGCAGTATTTT
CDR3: CASLDGQGATDTQYF

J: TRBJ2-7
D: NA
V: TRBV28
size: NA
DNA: TGTGCCAGCAGTGCGGGTTCCTTTGCCTACGAGCAGTACTTC
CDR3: CASSAGSFAYEQYF

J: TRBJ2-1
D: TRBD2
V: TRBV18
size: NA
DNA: TGTGCCAGCTCACCACCGTACGCGGGAGGGCCCATTGAGCAGTTCTTC
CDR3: CASSPPYAGGPIEQFF

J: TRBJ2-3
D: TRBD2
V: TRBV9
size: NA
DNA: TGTGCCAGCAGCGTAGGCGGAAGGGGAGCGGGGTCCACAGATACGCAGTATTTT
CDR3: CASSVGGRGAGSTDTQYF

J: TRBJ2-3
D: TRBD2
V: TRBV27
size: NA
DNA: TGTGCCAGCAGTTCTAGCGGGAGGGCCACAGATACGCAGTATTTT
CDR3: CASSSSGRATDTQYF

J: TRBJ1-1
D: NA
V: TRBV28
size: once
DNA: TGTGCCAGCAGCCTACCTGTCACTGAAGCTTTCTTT
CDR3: CASSLPVTEAFF

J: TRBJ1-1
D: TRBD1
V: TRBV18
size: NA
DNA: TGTGCCAGCTCACCACTCCCGACAGGGGCAGACACTGAAGCTTTCTTT
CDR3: CASSPLPTGADTEAFF

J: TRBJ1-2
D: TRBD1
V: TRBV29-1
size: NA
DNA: TGCAGCGTAACGACAGGGGCCTATGGCTACACCTTC
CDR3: CSVTTGAYGYTF

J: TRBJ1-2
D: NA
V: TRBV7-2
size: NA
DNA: TGTGCCAGCAGCTTAGTAGCAAGTCCTGGCTACACCTTC
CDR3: CASSLVASPGYTF

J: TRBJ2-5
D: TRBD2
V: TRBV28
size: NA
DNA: TGTGCCAGCAGTGCCGGGACTAGTGAAGAGACCCAGTACTTC
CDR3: CASSAGTSEETQYF